This TCR beta chain is from a study of T cell changes during pregnancy in multiple sclerosis. Profiling relied on immunoSEQ multiplex PCR, and the TCRdb table lists in-frame clones only, not all of them. The sample lists fewer than 90,000 clones; 91% were seen once. This CDR3 contains 18 residues. After removal of 3 bases from V and 7 bases from J, the junction contained 15 bases not matched to a gene. The rearrangement uses TRBV23-1 and TRBJ1-6, with 7 nucleotides matching TRBD1. TRBV23-1 is noted as an ORF with a role that remains uncertain. The sample was peripheral blood, taken in the second trimester of pregnancy. This clonotype originated in a female donor with multiple sclerosis, enrolled in a pregnancy study. CDR3 bases: TGCGCCAGCAGTCAGTCCGAGGGGGCCCAAGGGGAGAATTCACCCCTCCACTTT. It specifies CASSQSEGAQGENSPLHF.